The 2 T cell receptor beta chains given below trace back to one sample, sequenced in a study of T-cell reconstitution after alpha-beta-depleted transplantation in children. This sample's TCRbeta library carried unique molecular identifier barcodes. TCRdb reprocessed the PCR reads with MiXCR, giving one entry per CDR3 protein. This repertoire shows approximately 490,000 distinct CDR3 sequences, 9.5% to 15% found once; its top ten account for about 5%. The input for sequencing was PBMCs from the stem cell graft donor, taken from the stem cell graft. The receptors stem from a human donor who donated a stem cell graft to a child with combined immunodeficiency.

This clonotype has at least ten counts. V gene TRBV5-1 combines with J gene TRBJ2-3; D is possibly TRBD2 (6 bases). Germline V CDR1 and CDR2: SGHRS, YFSETQ. This CDR3 region has 14 residues. Trimming left V 0 bases short and J 3 bases short, with 8 bases between. CDR3 bases: TGCGCCAGCAGCTTGGATGGGAGGACAGATACGCAGTATTTT. It encodes CASSLDGRTDTQYF.

This clonotype has ten or more counts. The CDR3 region has the DNA TGTGCCAGCAGCTTGATTTGGGGGGACAACAATGAGCAGTTCTTC. It encodes CASSLIWGDNNEQFF. V gene TRBV5-6 combines with J gene TRBJ2-1; D is tentatively TRBD1 or TRBD2 (6 bases each). This CDR3 contains 15 residues. V was pared by 1 base and J by 5 bases, with 13 bases between. The germline V gene has CDR1 SGHDT and CDR2 YYEEEE.